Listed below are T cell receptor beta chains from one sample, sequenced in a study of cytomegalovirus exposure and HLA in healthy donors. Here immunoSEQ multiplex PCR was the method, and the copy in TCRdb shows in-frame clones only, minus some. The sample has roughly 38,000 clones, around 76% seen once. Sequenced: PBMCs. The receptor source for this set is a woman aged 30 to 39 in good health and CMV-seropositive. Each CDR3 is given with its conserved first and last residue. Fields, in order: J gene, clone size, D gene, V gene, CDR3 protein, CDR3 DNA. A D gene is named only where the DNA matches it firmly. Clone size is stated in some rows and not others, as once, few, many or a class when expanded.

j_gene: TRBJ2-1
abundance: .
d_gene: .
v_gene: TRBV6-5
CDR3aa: CASSYSNSLYNEQFF
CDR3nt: TGTGCCAGCAGTTACTCGAACAGCTTATACAATGAGCAGTTCTTC

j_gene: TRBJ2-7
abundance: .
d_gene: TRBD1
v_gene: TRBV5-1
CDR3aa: CASSNRGTGLHEQYF
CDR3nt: TGCGCCAGCAGCAACCGAGGGACAGGGTTGCACGAGCAGTACTTC

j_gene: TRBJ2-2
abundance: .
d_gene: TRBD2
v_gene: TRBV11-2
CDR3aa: CASSLGLGQSGELFF
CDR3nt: TGTGCCAGCAGCTTGGGACTAGGGCAGTCCGGGGAGCTGTTTTTT

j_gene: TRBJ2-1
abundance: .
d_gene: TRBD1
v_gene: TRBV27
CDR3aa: CASTSRTGVNEQFF
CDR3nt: TGTGCCAGCACCTCCCGGACAGGGGTCAATGAGCAGTTCTTC

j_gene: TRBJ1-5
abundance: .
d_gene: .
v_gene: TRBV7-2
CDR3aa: CASSTRDSQPQHF
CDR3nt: TGTGCCAGCAGCACACGGGATTCTCAGCCCCAGCATTTT

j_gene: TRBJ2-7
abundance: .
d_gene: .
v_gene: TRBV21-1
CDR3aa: CASSKEARRYITPKDEQYF
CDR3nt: TGTGCCAGCAGCAAAGAGGCTAGGAGATACATAACCCCTAAGGACGAGCAGTACTTC

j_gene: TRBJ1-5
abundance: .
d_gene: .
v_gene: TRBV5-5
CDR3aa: CASSPTGSSNQPQHF
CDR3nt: TGTGCCAGCAGCCCAACAGGGTCGAGCAATCAGCCCCAGCATTTT

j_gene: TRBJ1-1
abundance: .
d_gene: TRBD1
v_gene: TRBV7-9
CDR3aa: CASSQGGGTEAFF
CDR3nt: TGTGCCAGCAGCCAGGGGGGAGGCACTGAAGCTTTCTTT

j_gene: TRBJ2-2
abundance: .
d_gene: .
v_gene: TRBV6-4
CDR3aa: CASSGQSNTGELFF
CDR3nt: TGTGCCAGCAGTGGGCAGTCGAACACCGGGGAGCTGTTTTTT

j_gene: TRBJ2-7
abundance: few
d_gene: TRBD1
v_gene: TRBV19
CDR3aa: CASKGTGEYEQYF
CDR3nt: TGTGCCAGTAAGGGGACAGGGGAGTACGAGCAGTACTTC

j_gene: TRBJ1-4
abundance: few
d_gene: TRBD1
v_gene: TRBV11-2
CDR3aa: CASSTRTGPREKLFF
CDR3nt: TGTGCCAGCAGCACCCGGACAGGGCCCCGAGAAAAACTGTTTTTT

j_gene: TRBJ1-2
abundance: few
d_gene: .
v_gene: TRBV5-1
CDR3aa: CASSTGGAYGYTF
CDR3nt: TGCGCCAGCAGCACGGGTGGGGCCTATGGCTACACCTTC

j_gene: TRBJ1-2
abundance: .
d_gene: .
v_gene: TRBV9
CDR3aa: CASSERQENGYTF
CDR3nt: TGTGCCAGCAGCGAGCGACAGGAGAATGGCTACACCTTC

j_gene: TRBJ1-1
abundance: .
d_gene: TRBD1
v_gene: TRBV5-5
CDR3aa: CASSPRTGLMNTEAFF
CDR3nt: TGTGCCAGCAGCCCAAGGACAGGGCTTATGAACACTGAAGCTTTCTTT

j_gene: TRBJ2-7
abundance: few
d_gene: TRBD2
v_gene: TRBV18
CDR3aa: CASSPAGGPSYEQYF
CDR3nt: TGTGCCAGCTCACCAGCGGGGGGGCCTTCCTACGAGCAGTACTTC

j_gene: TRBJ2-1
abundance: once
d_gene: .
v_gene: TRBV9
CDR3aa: CASSPRRGSSNYNEQFF
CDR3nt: TGTGCCAGCAGCCCCCGCCGGGGGTCTTCCAATTACAATGAGCAGTTCTTC

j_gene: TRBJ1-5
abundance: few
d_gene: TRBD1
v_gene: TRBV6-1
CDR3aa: CASSARTGRTSNQPQHF
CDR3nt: TGTGCCAGCAGTGCCAGGACAGGGAGAACTAGCAATCAGCCCCAGCATTTT

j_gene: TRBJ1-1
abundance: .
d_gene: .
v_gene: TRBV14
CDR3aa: CASSQDLLASVNTEAFF
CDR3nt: TGTGCCAGCAGCCAAGATCTTCTCGCGAGCGTGAACACTGAAGCTTTCTTT

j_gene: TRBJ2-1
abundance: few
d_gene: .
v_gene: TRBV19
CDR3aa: CASSPEGSPYNEQFF
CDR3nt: TGTGCCAGTAGTCCTGAAGGGAGTCCCTACAATGAGCAGTTCTTC

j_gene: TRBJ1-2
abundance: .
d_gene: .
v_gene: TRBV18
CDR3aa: CASSPTAGFERANYGYTF
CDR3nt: TGTGCCAGCTCACCTACGGCAGGTTTTGAGAGGGCTAACTATGGCTACACCTTC

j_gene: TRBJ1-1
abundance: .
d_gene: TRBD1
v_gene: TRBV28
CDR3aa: CASSFSDRYTEAFF
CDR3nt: TGTGCCAGCAGTTTCTCGGACAGGTACACTGAAGCTTTCTTT

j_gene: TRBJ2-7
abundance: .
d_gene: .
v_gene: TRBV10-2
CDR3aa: CATKATQGAKQYF
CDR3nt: TGCGCCACTAAAGCAACCCAAGGGGCGAAGCAGTACTTC

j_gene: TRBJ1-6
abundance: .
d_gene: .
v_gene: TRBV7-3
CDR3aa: CASSLGPSYNSPLHF
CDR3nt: TGTGCCAGCAGCTTAGGGCCCTCCTATAATTCACCCCTCCACTTT

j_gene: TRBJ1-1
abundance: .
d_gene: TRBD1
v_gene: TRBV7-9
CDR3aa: CASTEGQGVGEAFF
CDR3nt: TGTGCCAGCACCGAAGGACAGGGGGTAGGTGAAGCTTTCTTT

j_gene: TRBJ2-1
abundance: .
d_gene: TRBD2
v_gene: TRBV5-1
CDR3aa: CASSSGGGFTYNEQFF
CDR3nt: TGCGCCAGCAGCTCGGGGGGGGGCTTCACCTACAATGAGCAGTTCTTC

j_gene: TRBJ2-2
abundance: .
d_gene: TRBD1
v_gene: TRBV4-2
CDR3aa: CASTRGDRDTGELFF
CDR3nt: TGTGCCAGCACCCGGGGGGACAGGGACACCGGGGAGCTGTTTTTT

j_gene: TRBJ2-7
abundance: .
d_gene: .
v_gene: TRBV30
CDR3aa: CAWSPGGYEQYF
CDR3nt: TGTGCCTGGAGCCCTGGAGGCTACGAGCAGTACTTC

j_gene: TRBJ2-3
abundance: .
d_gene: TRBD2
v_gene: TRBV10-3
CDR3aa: CAISEAGGHGDTQYF
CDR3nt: TGTGCCATCAGTGAGGCGGGAGGCCACGGAGATACGCAGTATTTT

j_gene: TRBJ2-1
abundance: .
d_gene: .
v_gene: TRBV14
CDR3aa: CASSQDRVDEQFF
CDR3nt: TGTGCCAGCAGCCAAGATCGGGTGGATGAGCAGTTCTTC

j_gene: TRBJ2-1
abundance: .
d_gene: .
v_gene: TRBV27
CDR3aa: CASSLASYYRDEQFF
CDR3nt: TGTGCCAGCAGTTTAGCTAGCTACTATAGGGATGAGCAGTTCTTC

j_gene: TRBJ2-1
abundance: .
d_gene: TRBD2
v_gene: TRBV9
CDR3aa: CASSAPLAGVEHEQFF
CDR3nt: TGTGCCAGCAGCGCCCCACTAGCGGGAGTTGAACATGAGCAGTTCTTC

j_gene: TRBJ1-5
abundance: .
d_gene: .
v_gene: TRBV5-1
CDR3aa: CANPGLADQPQHF
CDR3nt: TGCGCCAACCCAGGGTTAGCGGATCAGCCCCAGCATTTT

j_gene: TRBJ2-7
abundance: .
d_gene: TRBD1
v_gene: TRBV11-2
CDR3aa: CASSLDTGGPYEQYF
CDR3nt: TGTGCCAGCAGCTTAGACACAGGGGGACCCTACGAGCAGTACTTC

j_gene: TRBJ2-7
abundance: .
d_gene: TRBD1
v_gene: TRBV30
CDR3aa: CAWRTGQSYEQYF
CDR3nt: TGTGCCTGGAGGACGGGACAGTCCTACGAGCAGTACTTC

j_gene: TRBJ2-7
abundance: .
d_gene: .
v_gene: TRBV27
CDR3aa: CASSSQGYEQYF
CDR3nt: TGTGCCAGCAGCTCACAGGGTTACGAGCAGTACTTC

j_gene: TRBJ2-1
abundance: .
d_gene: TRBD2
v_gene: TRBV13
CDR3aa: CASSGSTAGGSHEQFF
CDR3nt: TGTGCCAGCAGCGGAAGTACAGCGGGAGGGTCGCATGAGCAGTTCTTC

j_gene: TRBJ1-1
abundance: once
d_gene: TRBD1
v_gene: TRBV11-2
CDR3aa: CASSLGRQGATEAFF
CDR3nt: TGTGCCAGCAGCTTAGGCCGACAGGGAGCGACTGAAGCTTTCTTT

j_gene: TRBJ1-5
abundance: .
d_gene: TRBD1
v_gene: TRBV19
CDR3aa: CASSMTTGTQPQHF
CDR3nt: TGTGCCAGTAGTATGACGACAGGGACTCAGCCCCAGCATTTT

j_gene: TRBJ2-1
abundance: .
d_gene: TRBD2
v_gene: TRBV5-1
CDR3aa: CASCLVPPQLAGDEQFF
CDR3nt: TGCGCCAGCTGCTTGGTCCCCCCCCAGCTAGCGGGAGATGAGCAGTTCTTC